Each of the 25 T cell receptor beta chains below was sequenced from the same sample in a study of blood T cell repertoires in COVID-19. Produced via immunoSEQ multiplex PCR; TCRdb's table is partial and in-frame only. Here the sample spans some 290,000 clones, around 81% being singletons. Sequencing used peripheral blood. The receptors originated from a woman aged 55-75 years with active or convalescent COVID-19.

This clone was recorded only once. CDR3 sequence reads: CASSRSRGTGGTDTQYF. CDR3 bases: TGTGCCAGTAGTAGGAGTCGGGGGACAGGGGGCACAGATACGCAGTATTTT. This chain joins TRBV19 and TRBJ2-3, with 10 bases fitting TRBD1. Germline assignment: CDR1 LNHDA and CDR2 SQIVND (reference sequence). This CDR3 is built from 17 residues. V was clipped by 4 bases and J by 1 base; unmatched bases: 8.

This clone was seen more than once but under ten times. In nucleotides, the CDR3 is TGTGCCAGCTCACCTCGTACCCGGGGGAGGGGGGATAATTCACCCCTCCACTTT. It is translated as CASSPRTRGRGDNSPLHF. The chain has TRBV18 and TRBJ1-6, with D tentatively TRBD1 (6 bases). V was trimmed by 3 bases and J by 5 bases, leaving 20 bases between them. The germline V gene encodes CDR1 KGHSH and CDR2 LQKENI. The CDR3 contains 18 residues.

V gene TRBV18 combines with J gene TRBJ2-3; perhaps TRBD2 as D (6 bases). With 3 bases removed from V and 4 bases from J, the gap between germline ends came to 20 bases. This CDR3 is 17 amino acids long. Germline V CDR1 and CDR2: KGHSH, LQKENI. CDR3 residues: CASSPTVGGDAPDTQYF. The CDR3 nucleotides are TGTGCCAGCTCACCTACGGTGGGCGGGGACGCCCCAGATACGCAGTATTTT. Filled out from reference TRBV18 and TRBJ2-3, the complete variable domain reads NAGVMQNPRHLVRRRGQEARLRCSPMKGHSHVYWYRQLPEEGLKFMVYLQKENIIDESGMPKERFSAEFPKEGPSILRIQQVVRGDSAAYFCASSPTVGGDAPDTQYFGPGTRLTVL.

This chain joins TRBV9 and TRBJ1-2; TRBD1 matches 11 bases. The germline gives CDR1 SGDLS, CDR2 YYNGEE. V shed 0 bases, J shed 7 bases, and the junction held 5 bases outside the gene matches. The CDR3 covers 15 residues. The CDR3 is CASSVDRGTGGGYTF. Here the CDR3 DNA reads TGTGCCAGCAGCGTAGATCGCGGGACAGGGGGTGGCTACACCTTC.

This chain connects TRBV2 to TRBJ2-5, with 9 bases aligning to TRBD2. The length of the CDR3 is 12 residues. Germline V gene lookup returns CDR1 SNHLY and CDR2 FYNNEI. V was clipped by 9 bases and J by 10 bases; unmatched bases: 9. The CDR3 here is CASSGGTWGQYF. For the CDR3, the DNA is TGTGCCAGTAGCGGGGGAACTTGGGGCCAGTACTTC.

The chain employs TRBV19 and TRBJ1-4; perhaps TRBD1 as D (6 bases). Germline CDR1 is LNHDA and CDR2 is SQIVND (reference sequence). The CDR3 extends over 16 amino acids. Trimming left V 7 bases short and J 8 bases short, with 23 bases between. CDR3 DNA: TGTGCCAGTACCCCGAAGTTTGTGGGGGCTGGGGAAAAACTGTTTTTT. Translation gives CASTPKFVGAGEKLFF.

Only a few counts were recorded for this clone. Other DNA sequences in this specimen translate into the identical CDR3. This chain uses TRBV12-3 or TRBV12-4 with TRBJ1-2, with a possible D match to TRBD1 (6 bases). The V end lost 4 bases, the J end lost 2 bases, and 8 bases lay between the germline ends. CDR3 size: 13 residues. CDR3 region: CASSSQGNYGYTF. In DNA, the CDR3 is TGTGCCAGCAGTTCTCAGGGGAACTATGGCTACACCTTC.

CDR3 sequence (DNA): TGTGCCAGCTCCACTAGCGGGGGCAGCACAGATACGCAGTATTTT. Protein sequence: CASSTSGGSTDTQYF. V is TRBV6-5 and J is TRBJ2-3; 11 bases agree with TRBD2. The CDR3 contains 15 residues. CDR1 and CDR2 (germline): MNHEY, SVGAGI. J was trimmed by 0 bases and V by 8 bases; bases with no gene match: 4.

The V call is TRBV19, the J call TRBJ1-1; the D gene is possibly TRBD1 (5 bases). Deletions cut 4 bases from V and 2 bases from J, with 11 bases between. The V gene's germline CDR1 is LNHDA and CDR2 SQIVND (reference sequence). This CDR3 is 14 amino acids long. The CDR3 is CASSTRGLNTEAFF. CDR3 DNA sequence: TGTGCCAGTAGTACAAGGGGCCTAAACACTGAAGCTTTCTTT. Based on the CDR3 plus reference TRBV19 and TRBJ1-1, the full variable domain is DGGITQSPKYLFRKEGQNVTLSCEQNLNHDAMYWYRQDPGQGLRLIYYSQIVNDFQKGDIAEGYSVSREKKESFPLTVTSAQKNPTAFYLCASSTRGLNTEAFFGQGTRLTVV.

Written as DNA, the CDR3 is TGTGCCAGCAGCATAGGACAGGATCAGCCCCAGCATTTT. It yields the protein CASSIGQDQPQHF. The chain recombines TRBV6-5 with TRBJ1-5, with 7 positions matching TRBD1. Germline assignment: CDR1 MNHEY and CDR2 SVGAGI. Trimming removed 6 bases from V and 5 bases from J; junction bases left unmatched: 4. The CDR3 runs to 13 residues.

The V gene is TRBV7-9, the J gene TRBJ1-1; a weak D match, TRBD1 (5 bases). Deletions cut 5 bases from V and 2 bases from J, with 15 bases between. The CDR3 is made up of 15 amino acids. The germline V gene encodes CDR1 SEHNR and CDR2 FQNEAQ (reference sequence). Here the CDR3 reads CASSPTQGSNTEAFF. In DNA, the CDR3 is TGTGCCAGCAGCCCTACCCAGGGAAGTAACACTGAAGCTTTCTTT. The whole variable domain, filled in from reference TRBV7-9 and TRBJ1-1, reads DTGVSQNPRHKITKRGQNVTFRCDPISEHNRLYWYRQTLGQGPEFLTYFQNEAQLEKSRLLSDRFSAERPKGSFSTLEIQRTEQGDSAMYLCASSPTQGSNTEAFFGQGTRLTVV.

This clone was seen ten or more times. The rearrangement uses TRBV6-5 and TRBJ1-3; no firm D call. Between the trimmed V and J ends, which lost 6 bases and 0 bases, there was a span of 12 bases. Germline V gene sequence: CDR1 MNHEY, CDR2 SVGAGI. The CDR3 loop spans 15 amino acids. CDR3 coding DNA: TGTGCCAGCAGGATGACACTCTCCTCTGGAAACACCATATATTTT. Translating gives CASRMTLSSGNTIYF.

The chain carries TRBV9 and TRBJ2-5; 9 nucleotides line up with TRBD2. J lost 9 bases, V lost 1 base, and 10 bases had no gene match. Germline loops: CDR1 SGDLS, CDR2 YYNGEE. The CDR3 contains 15 residues. The CDR3 loop is CASSVSGGSSGAQYF. CDR3 nucleotides: TGTGCCAGCAGCGTAAGCGGGGGGTCCTCCGGGGCCCAGTACTTC.

In nucleotides, the CDR3 is TGTGCCAGCAGTTCCCCGGGGGGGCCCCAGCATTTT. Translated: CASSSPGGPQHF. This chain joins TRBV27 and TRBJ1-5, with a weak D call TRBD1 (5 bases). The germline V gene has CDR1 MNHEY and CDR2 SMNVEV (reference sequence). CDR3 length: 12 residues. V was cut by 4 bases and J by 9 bases, with 10 bases left in between.

About this clone itself: Being one base from a much bigger clone, this may be a read error. CDR3 sequence (DNA): TGTGCCAGCAGCGGGGACAGAAGCTCCTACGAGCAGTACTTC. Translation: CASSGDRSSYEQYF. V is TRBV6-5 and J is TRBJ2-7, with 7 positions matching TRBD1. Trimming removed 6 bases from V and 0 bases from J; junction bases left unmatched: 5. Germline CDR1 is MNHEY and CDR2 is SVGAGI. The CDR3 extends over 14 amino acids.

The chain carries TRBV4-1 and TRBJ1-1; weak D call: TRBD1 (5 bases). Trimming removed 7 bases from V and 1 base from J, with 25 bases in between. The CDR3 extends over 18 amino acids. The V gene's germline CDR1 is MGHRA and CDR2 YSYEKL. The CDR3 is CASTNPRQILRRNTEAFF. DNA for the CDR3: TGCGCCAGCACCAACCCCCGACAGATTCTGCGGCGGAACACTGAAGCTTTCTTT.

This clone is a singleton in its sample. CDR3 nucleotide sequence: TGTGCCAGCAGTAACAGACAGGGGAATCAGCCCCAGCATTTT. It encodes CASSNRQGNQPQHF. The chain employs TRBV2 and TRBJ1-5; 8 bases fit TRBD1. V lost 5 bases to trimming and J lost 4 bases; unmatched junction nucleotides: 4. The CDR3 is 14 residues long. Germline CDR1 SNHLY, CDR2 FYNNEI.

This clone was seen only once. V and J are TRBV3-1 (or the pseudogene TRBV3-2) and TRBJ2-7; 11 nucleotides align to TRBD1. Unmatched junction bases numbered 3, after V lost 0 bases and J lost 2 bases. The germline V gene encodes CDR1 LGHDT and CDR2 YNNKEL (reference sequence). The CDR3 runs to 16 residues. The CDR3 region has the DNA TGTGCCAGCAGCCAAGAGGGACAGGGGGGAGCCTACGAGCAGTACTTC. It is translated as CASSQEGQGGAYEQYF.

About this clone: A junction end diverges from the germline sequence, so it may reflect a read error. This chain uses TRBV7-2 with TRBJ2-2, with 12 bases that match TRBD2. In germline, CDR1 is SGHTA, CDR2 FQGNSA. The CDR3 loop spans 16 amino acids. This chain's CDR3 is CASSLAGGLRTGELFF. The CDR3 nucleotides are TGTGCCAGCAGCCTAGCGGGGGGGCTCAGAACCGGGGAGCTGTTTTTT.

The V call is TRBV4-1, the J call TRBJ1-4; TRBD1 is a possible D gene (6 bases). Germline CDR1 MGHRA, CDR2 YSYEKL. Trimming cost V 4 bases and J 3 bases, with 12 bases left between them. This CDR3 has 15 residues. CDR3 loop: CASSPRQAANEKLFF. The CDR3 DNA reads as TGCGCCAGCAGCCCACGACAGGCTGCTAATGAAAAACTGTTTTTT.

V is TRBV7-8 and J is TRBJ2-4, with D possibly matching TRBD2 (6 bases). Germline V CDR1 and CDR2: SGHVS, FQNEAQ. The length of the CDR3 is 17 residues. Trimming cost V 2 bases and J 0 bases, with 14 bases left between them. CDR3 amino acids: CASSLTRLVLAKNIQYF. The DNA of the CDR3 is TGTGCCAGCAGCTTAACCCGACTAGTCCTAGCCAAAAACATTCAGTACTTC.

The chain links TRBV5-1 to TRBJ1-6, with 10 bases matching TRBD1. Germline CDR1 reads SGHRS; CDR2 reads YFSETQ. The V segment lost 1 base and the J segment 8 bases; nucleotides outside the gene matches: 6. The CDR3 has 16 residues. CDR3 bases: TGCGCCAGCAGCTTGACCCGGACAGGGGGGGATTCACCCCTCCACTTT. Its translation: CASSLTRTGGDSPLHF.

The V gene is TRBV7-9, the J gene TRBJ2-5; TRBD1 agrees at 8 bases. Germline assignment: CDR1 SEHNR and CDR2 FQNEAQ (reference sequence). After removal of 1 base from V and 4 bases from J, the junction contained 5 bases not matched to a gene. The CDR3 is made up of 15 amino acids. The CDR3 protein is CASSLGTGLGETQYF. In nucleotides, the CDR3 is TGTGCCAGCAGCTTAGGGACAGGGCTGGGAGAGACCCAGTACTTC.

The chain combines TRBV4-2 with TRBJ2-7, with D perhaps TRBD1 (6 bases). This CDR3 comprises 14 residues. The V gene's germline CDR1 is LGHNA and CDR2 YNFKEQ. Trimming shortened V by 3 bases and J by 7 bases, and 16 bases separated the two germline ends. DNA for the CDR3: TGTGCCAGCAGCCATACAAACAGGGATGAAGAGCAGTACTTC. Its translation: CASSHTNRDEEQYF.

V and J are TRBV14 and TRBJ2-3, with D possibly matching TRBD2 (6 bases). Germline values: CDR1 SGHDN, CDR2 FVKESK. V lost 4 bases, J lost 5 bases, and 19 bases lay in between. This CDR3 comprises 16 residues. CDR3 amino acids: CASSPKTTRFRDTQYF. CDR3 DNA sequence: TGTGCCAGCAGCCCGAAAACGACTAGGTTTAGAGATACGCAGTATTTT. The entire variable domain, with the rest obtained from reference TRBV14 and TRBJ2-3, is as follows: EAGVTQFPSHSVIEKGQTVTLRCDPISGHDNLYWYRRVMGKEIKFLLHFVKESKQDESGMPNNRFLAERTGGTYSTLKVQPAELEDSGVYFCASSPKTTRFRDTQYFGPGTRLTVL.